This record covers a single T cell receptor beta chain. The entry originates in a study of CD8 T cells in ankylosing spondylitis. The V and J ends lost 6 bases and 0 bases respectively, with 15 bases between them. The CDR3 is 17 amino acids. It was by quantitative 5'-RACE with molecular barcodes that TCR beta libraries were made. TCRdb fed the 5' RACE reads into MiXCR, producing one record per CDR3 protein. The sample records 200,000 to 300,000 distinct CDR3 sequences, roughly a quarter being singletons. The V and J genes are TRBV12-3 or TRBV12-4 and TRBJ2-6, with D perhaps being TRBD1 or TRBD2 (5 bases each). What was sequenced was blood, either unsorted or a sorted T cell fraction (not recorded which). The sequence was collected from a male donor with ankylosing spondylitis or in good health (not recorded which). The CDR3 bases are TGTGCCAGCAGCCCATGGGACGGAGTCTCTGGGGCCAACGTCCTGACTTTC. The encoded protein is CASSPWDGVSGANVLTF.